One and the same sample provided the 28 T cell receptor beta chains below, sequenced in a study of OX40 agonist ivuxolimab in advanced cancers. Using immunoSEQ multiplex PCR, the repertoire was profiled, and TCRdb retains in-frame clones only, with some absent. The data hold 75,000 to 80,000 clones, with about 87% observed a single time. The sequences come from CD4+ or CD8+ T cells sorted from blood, collected in a trial of the OX40 agonist ivuxolimab. All receptors derive from an adult with an advanced solid tumor such as melanoma, head and neck, liver or kidney cancer.

This chain connects TRBV7-2 to TRBJ1-5; no clear D. Germline V CDR1 and CDR2: SGHTA, FQGNSA. The CDR3 has 16 amino acids. V lost 1 base and J lost 1, with 11 bases in between. CDR3 nucleotides: TGTGCCAGCAGCTTAGGTTGGTCCGGGAGCAATCAGCCCCAGCATTTT. It is translated as CASSLGWSGSNQPQHF.

The chain links TRBV11-3 to TRBJ2-7, with a possible D match to TRBD2 (5 bases). Germline V gene lookup returns CDR1 SGHNT and CDR2 YENEEA. The CDR3 is 12 amino acids. Trimming left V 5 bases short and J 2 bases short, with 7 bases between. The CDR3 loop reads CASSHGTYEQYF. The CDR3 DNA reads as TGTGCCAGCAGCCACGGGACCTACGAGCAGTACTTC.

V is TRBV5-8 and J is TRBJ2-7; no firm D call. The CDR3 runs 15 residues. Germline-derived CDR1 and CDR2 are SGHTS and YDEGEE. Trimming took 1 base from V and 3 from J, leaving 14 bases between them. In DNA form, the CDR3 reads TGTGCCAGCAGCTTGTTAGGGTTCTTTAACTACGAGCAGTACTTC. Amino acid sequence: CASSLLGFFNYEQYF.

This rearrangement joins TRBV14 to TRBJ1-3; D perhaps matches TRBD1 (5 bases). The CDR3 extends over 16 amino acids. The germline V and J ends were trimmed by 4 bases and 0 bases, with 13 bases remaining between them. Germline CDR1 and CDR2: SGHDN and FVKESK. This chain's CDR3 is CASSRGHSISGNTIYF. Here the CDR3 DNA reads TGTGCCAGCAGCCGGGGCCACTCTATCTCTGGAAACACCATATATTTT.

The chain joins TRBV25-1 to TRBJ1-1; D uncertain. CDR1 is MGHDK, CDR2 SYGVNS, per germline. This CDR3 region has 14 residues. V lost 4 bases and J lost 6, with 15 bases in between. The CDR3 protein is CASSGALGGPEAFF. CDR3 in DNA: TGTGCCAGCAGTGGGGCCCTCGGAGGTCCTGAAGCTTTCTTT. Together with reference TRBV25-1 and TRBJ1-1, the CDR3 gives the full variable domain: EADIYQTPRYLVIGTGKKITLECSQTMGHDKMYWYQQDPGMELHLIHYSYGVNSTEKGDLSSESTVSRIRTEHFPLTLESARPSHTSQYLCASSGALGGPEAFFGQGTRLTVV.

This clone turned up a few times. V is TRBV7-2 and J is TRBJ2-3, with 8 bases fitting TRBD2. Trimming at V came to 5 bases and at J to 6 bases, leaving 19 bases not matched to a gene. In germline, CDR1 is SGHTA, CDR2 FQGNSA. The CDR3 has 18 amino acids. CDR3 nucleotides: TGTGCCAGCAGCCCCCGGGGTTCGAGCGGGGGTGGCGCGGATACGCAGTATTTT. Its protein is CASSPRGSSGGGADTQYF.

This chain uses TRBV7-2 with TRBJ1-1; D is possibly TRBD1 (5 bases). V lost 2 bases and J 2 bases, leaving 9 bases between the germline ends. The CDR3 has 14 amino acids. Germline lookup yields CDR1 SGHTA and CDR2 FQGNSA. DNA of the CDR3: TGTGCCAGCAGCTTAACAGGCGGAAACACTGAAGCTTTCTTT. This gives the protein CASSLTGGNTEAFF.

With respect to this clone: This sample also contains other DNA sequences that code for the same CDR3. The rearrangement links TRBV7-6 to TRBJ2-2, with TRBD2 matching 10 bases. The length of the CDR3 is 17 residues. Germline values: CDR1 SGHVS, CDR2 FNYEAQ. V shed 1 base, J shed 4 bases, and the junction held 6 bases outside the gene matches. Here the CDR3 DNA reads TGTGCCAGCAGCTTAGGAGCGGGAGGGCCGGGCACCGGGGAGCTGTTTTTT. As protein: CASSLGAGGPGTGELFF.

The chain couples TRBV19 to TRBJ1-4; 9 bases map to TRBD1. This CDR3 spans 15 amino acids. The V and J ends lost 5 bases and 3 bases, in that order; junction bases with no gene match: 4. CDR1 and CDR2 (germline): LNHDA, SQIVND (reference sequence). For the CDR3, the DNA is TGTGCCAGTAGTTCCGGACAGGGGCCTAATGAAAAACTGTTTTTT. Protein: CASSSGQGPNEKLFF.

This clone was recorded once. V and J are TRBV18 and TRBJ2-2, with TRBD2 matching 12 bases. Per germline, CDR1 KGHSH and CDR2 LQKENI. With V trimmed by 3 bases and J by 4 bases, 12 bases remained unmatched. The CDR3 extends over 19 amino acids. The CDR3 here is CASSPQGLAGTRGTGELFF. CDR3 in DNA: TGTGCCAGCTCACCGCAGGGACTAGCGGGTACCCGAGGCACCGGGGAGCTGTTTTTT.

This clone was found a few times. The gene calls are TRBV28 and TRBJ2-3, with 11 bases fitting TRBD2. The V segment lost 3 bases and the J segment 6 bases; nucleotides outside the gene matches: 8. This CDR3 is built from 16 residues. Looked up from germline, CDR1 is MDHEN and CDR2 is SYDVKM. CDR3 in DNA: TGTGCCAGCAGTTTTGGTAGCGGGAGGGCCAGCGATACGCAGTATTTT. Its protein is CASSFGSGRASDTQYF.

The V call is TRBV7-9, the J call TRBJ2-1; TRBD2 agrees at 9 bases. The germline CDR1 and CDR2 sequences are SEHNR and FQNEAQ (reference sequence). Trimming took 2 bases from V and 8 from J; bases not matched to a gene: 4. The CDR3 is 14 residues long. Here the CDR3 DNA reads TGTGCCAGCAGCTTACTAGCGGGATGGCATGAGCAGTTCTTC. It yields the protein CASSLLAGWHEQFF. Based on the CDR3 plus reference TRBV7-9 and TRBJ2-1, the full variable domain is DTGVSQNPRHKITKRGQNVTFRCDPISEHNRLYWYRQTLGQGPEFLTYFQNEAQLEKSRLLSDRFSAERPKGSFSTLEIQRTEQGDSAMYLCASSLLAGWHEQFFGPGTRLTVL.

The CDR3 region is CASSLDWQAVEQYF. The CDR3 nucleotides are TGTGCCAGCAGCTTAGACTGGCAGGCGGTGGAGCAGTACTTC. V usage is TRBV7-2 and J usage is TRBJ2-7; D unclear. Germline loops: CDR1 SGHTA, CDR2 FQGNSA. Trimming removed 1 base from V and 7 bases from J, with 14 bases in between. The CDR3 extends over 14 amino acids.

Relative to its sample, this clone is medium-sized. This specimen includes other DNA sequences encoding the same CDR3. The chain is built from TRBV6-1 and TRBJ1-2; no clear D gene. This CDR3 comprises 13 residues. The germline V gene has CDR1 MNHNS and CDR2 SASEGT. With 6 bases removed from V and 0 bases from J, the gap between germline ends came to 8 bases. Here the CDR3 DNA reads TGTGCCAGCAGGACTCAAGCTAACTATGGCTACACCTTC. Protein: CASRTQANYGYTF.

The chain joins TRBV6-1 to TRBJ2-7, with a weak D call TRBD1 (7 bases). This CDR3 has 14 residues. V lost 3 bases and J lost 7, with 16 bases in between. Germline CDR1 MNHNS, CDR2 SASEGT. The CDR3 region has the DNA TGTGCCAGCAGTGACGGGGGAAGGGGGCAAGAGCAGTACTTC. Its translation is CASSDGGRGQEQYF.

The chain combines TRBV7-3 with TRBJ2-4; the D gene is possibly TRBD1 (5 bases). Trimming removed 4 bases at V and 0 bases at J, with 13 bases between. CDR3 size: 16 residues. From germline, CDR1 is SGHTA and CDR2 FQGTGA. CDR3 amino acids: CASSCRQRRAKNIQYF. The CDR3 DNA sequence: TGTGCCAGCAGCTGTCGACAGCGTCGAGCCAAAAACATTCAGTACTTC.

V usage is TRBV11-2 and J usage is TRBJ2-3; 7 bases align to TRBD1. J was trimmed by 4 bases and V by 5 bases; bases with no gene match: 9. Germline CDR1 reads SGHAT; CDR2 reads FQNNGV. The CDR3 consists of 15 residues. CDR3 in amino acids: CASSIPGGAADTQYF. The CDR3 DNA reads as TGTGCCAGCAGCATCCCAGGGGGAGCCGCAGATACGCAGTATTTT.

The chain is built from TRBV7-2 and TRBJ1-6, with TRBD1 matching 7 bases. Germline V CDR1 and CDR2: SGHTA, FQGNSA. The CDR3 runs 14 residues. Unmatched junction bases numbered 4, after V lost 5 bases and J lost 6 bases. The CDR3 DNA sequence: TGTGCCAGCAGCCATGGGACAGCTAATTCACCCCTCCACTTT. It translates to CASSHGTANSPLHF.

The chain joins TRBV4-2 to TRBJ2-2; 14 bases are shared with TRBD2. CDR3 length: 18 amino acids. V lost 4 bases to trimming and J lost 1 base; unmatched junction nucleotides: 5. The germline gives CDR1 LGHNA, CDR2 YNFKEQ. The CDR3 nucleotides are TGTGCCAGCAGCCGCGGACTAGCGGGGGGAGAGAACACCGGGGAGCTGTTTTTT. This codes for CASSRGLAGGENTGELFF.

The rearrangement links TRBV29-1 to TRBJ1-2; D perhaps matches TRBD1 (5 bases). This CDR3 has 14 amino acids. Germline CDR1 and CDR2: SQVTM and ANQGSEA. The germline V and J ends were trimmed by 4 bases and 4 bases, with 16 bases remaining between them. CDR3 in amino acids: CSVGGQGHVYGYTF. Written as DNA, the CDR3 is TGCAGCGTTGGCGGACAAGGACATGTCTATGGCTACACCTTC.

This clone was picked up a small number of times. The rearrangement links TRBV27 to TRBJ2-7; 7 nucleotides agree with TRBD2. There are 13 residues in the CDR3. The germline CDR1 and CDR2 sequences are MNHEY and SMNVEV (reference sequence). The junction had 4 bases not matched to a gene; V was cut back by 7 bases and J by 1 base. The CDR3, as DNA: TGTGCCAGCAAGAGCGGGACGTCCTACGAGCAGTACTTC. Its translation is CASKSGTSYEQYF.

V is TRBV11-3 and J is TRBJ2-2, with 9 bases identical to TRBD2. The CDR3 has 16 residues. The germline gives CDR1 SGHNT, CDR2 YENEEA. V lost 3 bases and J lost 4; bases outside the gene matches: 6. The CDR3 coding sequence is TGTGCCAGCAGCTTGCTAGCGGGGACCCCCACCGGGGAGCTGTTTTTT. Its translation is CASSLLAGTPTGELFF. Full variable domain (rest looked up from reference TRBV11-3 and TRBJ2-2): EAGVVQSPRYKIIEKKQPVAFWCNPISGHNTLYWYLQNLGQGPELLIRYENEEAVDDSQLPKDRFSAERLKGVDSTLKIQPAELGDSAVYLCASSLLAGTPTGELFFGEGSRLTVL.

V gene TRBV10-3 combines with J gene TRBJ1-2; D is unresolved. V lost 2 bases to trimming and J lost 8 bases, with 9 bases between them. Germline V lookup: CDR1 ENHRY, CDR2 SYGVKD. CDR3 length: 12 residues. CDR3 in amino acids: CAISEPGKGYTF. CDR3 DNA: TGTGCCATCAGTGAGCCGGGAAAGGGCTACACCTTC.

The rearrangement links TRBV7-2 to TRBJ1-1; no definite D call. The CDR3 has 15 residues. CDR1 and CDR2 from the germline V gene are SGHTA and FQGNSA. V was clipped by 3 bases and J by 7 bases, with 18 bases between them. CDR3 coding DNA: TGTGCCAGCAGCTTGGATATCCGGGTCTTCGATGAAGCTTTCTTT. Translated, it gives CASSLDIRVFDEAFF.

The V and J genes are TRBV28 and TRBJ2-3; no reliable D call. The V gene's germline CDR1 is MDHEN and CDR2 SYDVKM. This CDR3 is built from 14 residues. Deletions cut 7 bases from V and 4 bases from J, with 15 bases between. The CDR3 spells CASTQPGASDTQYF. DNA for the CDR3: TGTGCCAGCACCCAACCCGGAGCTTCAGATACGCAGTATTTT.

This chain connects TRBV18 to TRBJ2-5; D gene unclear. V lost 0 bases and J 0 bases, leaving 2 bases between the germline ends. Per germline, CDR1 KGHSH and CDR2 LQKENI. The CDR3 has 13 amino acids. CDR3 amino acids: CASSPPNQETQYF. The CDR3 coding sequence is TGTGCCAGCTCACCACCGAACCAAGAGACCCAGTACTTC.

The chain carries TRBV11-2 and TRBJ2-1; unclear D gene. Trimming removed 1 base from V and 3 bases from J, with 13 bases in between. Germline loops: CDR1 SGHAT, CDR2 FQNNGV. This CDR3 has 16 residues. The CDR3 loop reads CASSLGADLNYNEQFF. The CDR3 coding sequence is TGTGCCAGCAGCTTAGGGGCGGATCTTAACTACAATGAGCAGTTCTTC.

This clone was observed a few times. This chain links TRBV7-9 with TRBJ2-7; 9 nucleotides align to TRBD1. Germline lookup yields CDR1 SEHNR and CDR2 FQNEAQ (reference sequence). V trimming: 5 bases; J trimming: 3 bases; junction bases outside the gene matches: 8. The CDR3 spans 15 residues. The CDR3 region has the DNA TGTGCCAGCAGCCGAGAGGGGACAGGGAACTACGAGCAGTACTTC. It is translated as CASSREGTGNYEQYF.